This TCR beta chain was documented in a study of T cells in localized non-small cell lung cancer. Assay used: immunoSEQ multiplex PCR; TCRdb lists only in-frame clones, some missing. The data show about 25,000 clones, with approximately 90% seen just once and around 2.5% held by the top ten. Germline V gene lookup returns CDR1 SGDLS and CDR2 YYNGEE. CDR3 size: 14 residues. The V end was cut by 6 bases, the J end by 1 base, with 11 bases between. In regard to this clone: The antigen remains undetermined.

Points from the study as a whole: Out of the top 100 tumor clones, a median 57 were seen in adjacent lung.

Material: peripheral blood, obtained before any cancer treatment. The V call is TRBV9, the J call TRBJ2-1, with no clear D. The receptor comes from a woman aged 35 to 69 with stage I lung adenocarcinoma. For the CDR3, the DNA is TGTGCCAGCAACCGGGTTAGGTCCTACAATGAGCAGTTCTTC. The encoded protein is CASNRVRSYNEQFF.